Listed here are 21 T cell receptor beta chains from one sample, sequenced in a study of glioma-infiltrating T cells after dendritic cell vaccination listed by TCRdb under 2016. Receptor libraries were prepared by the immunoSEQ multiplex PCR assay. In TCRdb, the immuneACCESS table is reduced to in-frame sequences with V and J assigned. These tables do not hold every clone; where another copy was compared, an unresolved V gene accounts for under half, and the others remain unexplained. This sample has under 40,000 clones in its table, and 90% to 95% of those were observed once. The top ten clones comprise 2.2% of the sample. Sequenced material: blood, taken before dendritic cell vaccination. These receptors were obtained from a human donor with glioblastoma.

The chain uses TRBV25-1 and TRBJ2-3, with D possibly TRBD2 on 5 matching bases. CDR1 MGHDK and CDR2 SYGVNS come from the germline V gene. V lost 2 bases, J lost 6 bases, and 9 bases lay in between. CDR3 length: 13 amino acids. This chain's CDR3 is CASSELALDTQYF. DNA for the CDR3: TGTGCCAGCAGTGAACTAGCATTGGATACGCAGTATTTT.

This clone was seen once. V and J are TRBV11-2 and TRBJ1-2; the D is unclear. The CDR3 covers 12 residues. The germline gives CDR1 SGHAT, CDR2 FQNNGV. Between the trimmed V and J ends, which lost 2 bases and 8 bases, there was a span of 9 bases. This CDR3 is CASSLLGWGYTF. Here the CDR3 DNA reads TGTGCCAGCAGCTTACTTGGCTGGGGCTACACCTTC.

The genes are TRBV15 and TRBJ2-7; D unresolved. This CDR3 contains 14 residues. Deletions cut 1 base from V and 2 bases from J, with 9 bases between. CDR1 and CDR2 (germline): LNHNV, YYDKDF (reference sequence). CDR3 sequence: CATSRGPVAYEQYF. CDR3 bases: TGTGCCACCAGCAGAGGTCCAGTTGCCTACGAGCAGTACTTC.

The V gene is TRBV19, the J gene TRBJ1-1; D is perhaps TRBD1 (5 bases). V was pared by 1 base and J by 1 base, with 10 bases between. CDR1 is LNHDA and CDR2 is SQIVND in the germline V gene (reference sequence). This CDR3 has 15 residues. The CDR3 spells CASSIARTPNTEAFF. The DNA of the CDR3 is TGTGCCAGTAGTATAGCTCGGACACCGAACACTGAAGCTTTCTTT.

V gene TRBV27 combines with J gene TRBJ2-7; 8 bases are shared with TRBD1. Germline V gene lookup returns CDR1 MNHEY and CDR2 SMNVEV (reference sequence). V lost 3 bases and J lost 1; bases outside the gene matches: 5. CDR3 length: 15 residues. The DNA for the CDR3 is TGTGCCAGCAGTTTTTGGACAGGGAAGTCCTACGAGCAGTACTTC. It codes for CASSFWTGKSYEQYF.

The chain recombines TRBV7-8 with TRBJ1-1; no clear D gene. CDR1 SGHVS and CDR2 FQNEAQ come from the germline V gene. Trimming took 0 bases from V and 0 from J, leaving 5 bases between them. The CDR3 consists of 14 residues. As DNA, the CDR3 is TGTGCCAGCAGCTTAGCAACAATGAACACTGAAGCTTTCTTT. Translation: CASSLATMNTEAFF.

The table lists this clone with a count of one. This chain joins TRBV19 and TRBJ2-5, with 13 bases lining up with TRBD2. The V gene's germline CDR1 is LNHDA and CDR2 SQIVND (reference sequence). The junction had 7 bases not matched to a gene; V was cut back by 4 bases and J by 5 bases. The CDR3 contains 16 residues. DNA for the CDR3: TGTGCCAGTAGTAGGACTAGCGGGGGTCCTTGGGAGACCCAGTACTTC. This codes for CASSRTSGGPWETQYF. The entire variable domain, with the rest obtained from reference TRBV19 and TRBJ2-5, is as follows: DGGITQSPKYLFRKEGQNVTLSCEQNLNHDAMYWYRQDPGQGLRLIYYSQIVNDFQKGDIAEGYSVSREKKESFPLTVTSAQKNPTAFYLCASSRTSGGPWETQYFGPGTRLLVL.

This clone was seen a few times. The V gene is TRBV11-2, the J gene TRBJ2-7, with D perhaps TRBD1 (5 bases). The CDR3 is 15 amino acids. The V end was cut by 5 bases, the J end by 3 bases, with 17 bases between. CDR1 is SGHAT and CDR2 is FQNNGV in the germline V gene. CDR3 loop: CASSPSRVQGYEQYF. The CDR3 DNA is TGTGCCAGCAGCCCGTCTAGGGTTCAGGGCTACGAGCAGTACTTC.

The chain combines TRBV2 with TRBJ2-1; TRBD2 agrees at 10 bases. This CDR3 is built from 18 residues. Per germline, CDR1 SNHLY and CDR2 FYNNEI. Trimming at V came to 2 bases and at J to 6 bases, leaving 13 bases not matched to a gene. The CDR3 DNA is TGTGCCAGCAGTGAATTGGGTAGCGGGGGGCCGCCCTCCAATGAGCAGTTCTTC. Translated: CASSELGSGGPPSNEQFF.

This chain uses TRBV11-2 with TRBJ1-1; D call uncertain. The CDR3 sequence is 17 residues long. CDR1 and CDR2 from the germline V gene are SGHAT and FQNNGV. Trimming removed 4 bases at V and 1 base at J, with 19 bases between. In DNA form, the CDR3 reads TGTGCCAGCAGCTCCGCCATATACCAACAGTCGAACACTGAAGCTTTCTTT. Protein sequence: CASSSAIYQQSNTEAFF. The full variable domain, completed using reference TRBV11-2 and TRBJ1-1, is EAGVAQSPRYKIIEKRQSVAFWCNPISGHATLYWYQQILGQGPKLLIQFQNNGVVDDSQLPKDRFSAERLKGVDSTLKIQPAKLEDSAVYLCASSSAIYQQSNTEAFFGQGTRLTVV.

The V and J genes are TRBV5-1 and TRBJ1-1; no clear D gene. CDR1 is SGHRS and CDR2 is YFSETQ in the germline V gene. This CDR3 is built from 16 residues. V was cut by 4 bases and J by 6 bases, with 22 bases left in between. CDR3 DNA: TGCGCCAGCAGCACCATTTTGAGAGGGAGGTACTCTGAAGCTTTCTTT. The encoded protein is CASSTILRGRYSEAFF.

This clone is a singleton in its sample. V gene TRBV5-3 combines with J gene TRBJ2-3, with 9 bases that match TRBD2. TRBV5-3 has ORF status, its function being uncertain. Germline trimming cut 4 bases from V and 4 bases from J; bases unmatched to any gene: 10. The CDR3 runs 16 residues. In nucleotides, the CDR3 is TGTGCCAGAAGCCCTGAGGCGGGGGGGAGCTCAGATACGCAGTATTTT. Translation: CARSPEAGGSSDTQYF.

The chain employs TRBV28 and TRBJ2-3; 10 bases are a match to TRBD2. The germline gives CDR1 MDHEN, CDR2 SYDVKM. The CDR3 contains 16 residues. V lost 5 bases to trimming and J lost 7 bases; unmatched junction nucleotides: 12. The DNA for the CDR3 is TGTGCCAGCAGTACCTCAGCGGGGGGGCCGAGGAATACGCAGTATTTT. This sequence encodes CASSTSAGGPRNTQYF.

This clone was counted between two and nine times. This chain links TRBV23-1 with TRBJ2-1; D not resolved. TRBV23-1 is reported as an ORF; its role is uncertain. The CDR3 sequence is 16 residues long. Trimming shortened V by 2 bases and J by 6 bases, and 17 bases separated the two germline ends. The CDR3 coding sequence is TGCGCCAGCAGTCAAATTGGTGTCAGTCCCATCAATGAGCAGTTCTTC. Translated, it gives CASSQIGVSPINEQFF.

The chain is built from TRBV6-1 and TRBJ1-2, with 8 bases matching TRBD1. CDR1 and CDR2 (germline): MNHNS, SASEGT. This CDR3 has 13 amino acids. The junction had 2 bases not matched to a gene; V was cut back by 1 base and J by 7 bases. CDR3 nucleotide sequence: TGTGCCAGCAGTGAAGGGACAGGGTTTGGCTACACCTTC. Translating it yields CASSEGTGFGYTF.

For this clone: The same CDR3 arises from other DNA sequences in this sample as well. This chain connects TRBV6-4 to TRBJ1-6; no reliable D call. The CDR3 runs 18 residues. V lost 1 base and J lost 0, with 13 bases in between. CDR1 and CDR2 (germline): MRHNA, SNTAGT. The CDR3 DNA reads as TGTGCCAGCAGTGACTGCGGACTGCCTCGCTCCTATAATTCACCCCTCCACTTT. This codes for CASSDCGLPRSYNSPLHF.

In nucleotides, the CDR3 is TGTGCCAGCAGCATGGGACAGCAAGAGACCCAGTACTTC. It codes for CASSMGQQETQYF. The chain has TRBV5-8 and TRBJ2-5; 7 bases match TRBD1. CDR3 length: 13 amino acids. From germline, CDR1 is SGHTS and CDR2 YDEGEE. With V trimmed by 4 bases and J by 2 bases, 2 bases remained unmatched.

V usage is TRBV18 and J usage is TRBJ1-6, with D perhaps TRBD1 (5 bases). This CDR3 spans 14 amino acids. In germline, CDR1 is KGHSH, CDR2 LQKENI. V lost 0 bases to trimming and J lost 10 bases, with 10 bases between them. The CDR3 nucleotides read TGTGCCAGCTCACCACCGGGCGGGGGGTCACCCCTCCACTTT. It specifies CASSPPGGGSPLHF. Variable domain in full (rest from reference TRBV18 and TRBJ1-6): NAGVMQNPRHLVRRRGQEARLRCSPMKGHSHVYWYRQLPEEGLKFMVYLQKENIIDESGMPKERFSAEFPKEGPSILRIQQVVRGDSAAYFCASSPPGGGSPLHFGNGTRLTVT.

This sequence joins TRBV7-8 and TRBJ1-1; D gene uncertain. The CDR3 is 16 residues long. Germline CDR1 reads SGHVS; CDR2 reads FQNEAQ. V shed 4 bases and J shed 0 bases, with 15 bases lying between them. CDR3 amino acids: CASSSSRGRLNTEAFF. CDR3 in DNA: TGTGCCAGCAGCTCTAGTAGAGGGAGACTGAACACTGAAGCTTTCTTT.

V usage is TRBV5-1 and J usage is TRBJ2-1; 7 nucleotides align to TRBD1. Germline-derived CDR1 and CDR2 are SGHRS and YFSETQ. The junction had 7 bases not matched to a gene; V was cut back by 4 bases and J by 3 bases. This CDR3 has 15 amino acids. This CDR3 reads CASSTGVPGYNEQFF. The CDR3 region has the DNA TGCGCCAGCAGCACAGGGGTACCCGGCTACAATGAGCAGTTCTTC.

The chain recombines TRBV14 with TRBJ1-6; a possible D gene is TRBD1 (6 bases). The V gene lost 0 bases and the J gene lost 14 bases, with 14 bases spanning the gap. Germline V CDR1 and CDR2: SGHDN, FVKESK. The CDR3 is 14 residues long. The DNA for the CDR3 is TGTGCCAGCAGCCAAGAACAGTCACAGGGCACCCTCCACTTT. This gives the protein CASSQEQSQGTLHF.